Listed here are 25 T cell receptor beta chains from one sample, sequenced in a study of blood T cell repertoires in COVID-19. Profiling relied on immunoSEQ multiplex PCR, and the TCRdb table lists in-frame clones only, not all of them. The table has hundreds of thousands of clones, about 86% seen once. The sequenced sample was PBMCs or T cells enriched from blood (not recorded which). Receptors originate from a woman aged 45 to 65 who had recovered from COVID-19.

The chain joins TRBV5-1 to TRBJ2-5; D is unresolved. V lost 0 bases and J lost 4, with 7 bases in between. Germline CDR1 reads SGHRS; CDR2 reads YFSETQ. This CDR3 has 13 amino acids. CDR3 DNA sequence: TGCGCCAGCAGCTTGGCCCAATCAGAGACCCAGTACTTC. The encoded protein is CASSLAQSETQYF.

The chain is built from TRBV2 and TRBJ2-3; D is unclear. Germline CDR1 SNHLY, CDR2 FYNNEI. V lost 2 bases, J lost 2 bases, and 8 bases lay in between. The CDR3 length is 14 residues. Written as DNA, the CDR3 is TGTGCCAGCAGTGAATTACTTTACACAGATACGCAGTATTTT. It translates to CASSELLYTDTQYF. Filled out from reference TRBV2 and TRBJ2-3, the complete variable domain reads EPEVTQTPSHQVTQMGQEVILRCVPISNHLYFYWYRQILGQKVEFLVSFYNNEISEKSEIFDDQFSVERPDGSNFTLKIRSTKLEDSAMYFCASSELLYTDTQYFGPGTRLTVL.

This rearrangement joins TRBV19 to TRBJ1-1; D uncertain. With 7 bases removed from V and 0 bases from J, the gap between germline ends came to 12 bases. The CDR3 has 14 amino acids. Germline lookup yields CDR1 LNHDA and CDR2 SQIVND (reference sequence). The CDR3 sequence: CASKDNPMNTEAFF. The CDR3 nucleotides are TGTGCCAGTAAAGACAACCCAATGAACACTGAAGCTTTCTTT. Based on the CDR3 plus reference TRBV19 and TRBJ1-1, the full variable domain is DGGITQSPKYLFRKEGQNVTLSCEQNLNHDAMYWYRQDPGQGLRLIYYSQIVNDFQKGDIAEGYSVSREKKESFPLTVTSAQKNPTAFYLCASKDNPMNTEAFFGQGTRLTVV.

CDR3 coding DNA: TGTGCCAGTAGTATAGATCGAGCCCAGGGTAATCAGCCCCAGCATTTT. Its protein product is CASSIDRAQGNQPQHF. V gene TRBV19 combines with J gene TRBJ1-5, with D perhaps TRBD1 (5 bases). CDR1 and CDR2 from the germline V gene are LNHDA and SQIVND (reference sequence). The CDR3 is 16 residues long. V was pared by 0 bases and J by 4 bases, with 13 bases between. The full variable domain, with the rest looked up from reference TRBV19 and TRBJ1-5, is DGGITQSPKYLFRKEGQNVTLSCEQNLNHDAMYWYRQDPGQGLRLIYYSQIVNDFQKGDIAEGYSVSREKKESFPLTVTSAQKNPTAFYLCASSIDRAQGNQPQHFGDGTRLSIL.

This chain uses TRBV6-5 with TRBJ1-2, with 8 nucleotides matching TRBD1. V lost 6 bases and J lost 0; bases outside the gene matches: 0. Germline V gives CDR1 MNHEY, CDR2 SVGAGI. The CDR3 sequence is 13 residues long. In nucleotides, the CDR3 is TGTGCCAGCAGGACAGGGGCTAACTATGGCTACACCTTC. Translating it yields CASRTGANYGYTF.

This clone turned up a few times. The V call is TRBV4-3, the J call TRBJ1-2, with D unresolved. CDR1 is LGHNA and CDR2 is YSLEER in the germline V gene. The V gene lost 4 bases and the J gene lost 4 bases, with 10 bases spanning the gap. This CDR3 comprises 13 residues. CDR3 loop: CASSPGIGYGYTF. The CDR3 bases are TGCGCCAGCAGCCCGGGGATCGGCTATGGCTACACCTTC.

This chain links TRBV18 with TRBJ2-1; 7 nucleotides match TRBD2. The length of the CDR3 is 17 residues. Germline values: CDR1 KGHSH, CDR2 LQKENI. V lost 3 bases, J lost 0 bases, and 8 bases stayed unmatched. For the CDR3, the DNA is TGTGCCAGCTCACCTCCTTCGGGGGGAGTCTCCTACAATGAGCAGTTCTTC. It yields the protein CASSPPSGGVSYNEQFF.

The genes are TRBV6-1 and TRBJ1-1; D is unresolved. Trimming cost V 2 bases and J 5 bases, with 9 bases left between them. The CDR3 contains 13 residues. Germline V gene data show CDR1 as MNHNS and CDR2 as SASEGT. DNA for the CDR3: TGTGCCAGCAGTGAAAACGGAGGAACTGAAGCTTTCTTT. It specifies CASSENGGTEAFF.

The V and J genes are TRBV29-1 and TRBJ1-2; TRBD1 matches 8 bases. This CDR3 is 14 amino acids long. The trim removed 6 bases at V and 1 base at J, leaving 7 bases unmatched. Germline assignment: CDR1 SQVTM and CDR2 ANQGSEA. CDR3 residues: CSVGQGARNYGYTF. The CDR3 bases are TGCAGCGTCGGACAGGGTGCGCGTAACTATGGCTACACCTTC.

This CDR3 reads CASSFRDYGYTF. The CDR3 nucleotides are TGTGCCAGCAGCTTCCGGGACTATGGCTACACCTTC. The chain couples TRBV7-2 to TRBJ1-2; D not certain. Germline loops: CDR1 SGHTA, CDR2 FQGNSA. The CDR3 covers 12 residues. Between the trimmed V and J ends, which lost 3 bases and 3 bases, there was a span of 5 bases.

V and J are TRBV19 and TRBJ2-4; 9 nucleotides match TRBD1. Per the germline V gene, CDR1 is LNHDA and CDR2 is SQIVND (reference sequence). The CDR3 covers 14 residues. The J segment lost 9 bases and the V segment lost 3 bases, leaving 6 bases of the junction unmatched. CDR3 nucleotides: TGTGCCAGTAGTATCGGGAAGGACAGGGGCATTCAGTACTTC. It encodes CASSIGKDRGIQYF.

The chain links TRBV5-1 to TRBJ2-7; 9 bases are shared with TRBD1. V dropped 4 bases and J dropped 5; count of bases not matched to a gene: 7. The CDR3 length is 14 residues. Germline CDR1 reads SGHRS; CDR2 reads YFSETQ. The CDR3 nucleotides are TGCGCCAGCAGCCACGGGACAGGGTTCGACGAGCAGTACTTC. Its translation is CASSHGTGFDEQYF.

V usage is TRBV29-1 and J usage is TRBJ1-1, with TRBD1 identical over 8 bases. Per the germline V gene, CDR1 is SQVTM and CDR2 is ANQGSEA. Germline trimming cut 6 bases from V and 5 bases from J; bases unmatched to any gene: 8. The CDR3 has 13 amino acids. As DNA, the CDR3 is TGCAGCGTGCGACAGGGGAGAGCGACTGAAGCTTTCTTT. Its protein product is CSVRQGRATEAFF.

The rearrangement links TRBV2 to TRBJ1-6; D is possibly TRBD1 (6 bases). The CDR3 runs to 15 residues. CDR1 is SNHLY and CDR2 is FYNNEI in the germline V gene. V gave up 3 bases and J gave up 1 base, with 7 bases separating them. The chain's CDR3 is CASSDRGSYNSPLHF. In nucleotides, the CDR3 is TGTGCCAGCAGTGACAGGGGTTCCTATAATTCACCCCTCCACTTT.

In its sample, this clone was seen once. The chain carries TRBV30 and TRBJ2-2, with 10 bases fitting TRBD2. V gave up 4 bases and J gave up 7 bases; unmatched junction bases: 6. Germline V CDR1 and CDR2: GTSNPN, SVGIG (reference sequence). CDR3 length equals 14 residues. DNA of the CDR3: TGTGCCTGGAACAGCGGGGGGGCCTTCGGGGAGCTGTTTTTT. Translation: CAWNSGGAFGELFF. The full variable domain, rest sourced from reference TRBV30 and TRBJ2-2, is SQTIHQWPATLVQPVGSPLSLECTVEGTSNPNLYWYRQAAGRGLQLLFYSVGIGQISSEVPQNLSASRPQDRQFILSSKKLLLSDSGFYLCAWNSGGAFGELFFGEGSRLTVL.

In this sample, this clone turned up once. This chain links TRBV5-4 with TRBJ1-6; 9 positions agree with TRBD1. Germline V gives CDR1 SGHNT, CDR2 YYREEE (reference sequence). This CDR3 has 15 amino acids. V gave up 5 bases and J gave up 7 bases; unmatched junction bases: 7. The CDR3: CASSMNRGQNSPLHF. The CDR3 DNA sequence: TGTGCCAGCAGTATGAACAGGGGGCAGAATTCACCCCTCCACTTT.

This clone was seen only once. CDR3 protein: CASSPRGEKLFF. The CDR3 nucleotides are TGTGCCAGCAGTCCTCGGGGAGAAAAACTGTTTTTT. V is TRBV6-5 and J is TRBJ1-4; D gene uncertain. Deletions cut 5 bases from V and 8 bases from J, with 9 bases between. Germline V gene lookup returns CDR1 MNHEY and CDR2 SVGAGI. This CDR3 region has 12 residues.

Worth noting for this clone: Within the sample, other DNA sequences also encode this same CDR3. The chain links TRBV2 to TRBJ1-1; 10 bases fit TRBD1. Per the germline V gene, CDR1 is SNHLY and CDR2 is FYNNEI. Unmatched junction bases numbered 3, after V lost 4 bases and J lost 4 bases. This CDR3 is built from 14 residues. The CDR3 is CASSGDRGLTEAFF. CDR3 bases: TGTGCCAGCAGTGGCGACAGGGGGCTCACTGAAGCTTTCTTT. Drawing the rest from reference TRBV2 and TRBJ1-1, the complete variable domain is EPEVTQTPSHQVTQMGQEVILRCVPISNHLYFYWYRQILGQKVEFLVSFYNNEISEKSEIFDDQFSVERPDGSNFTLKIRSTKLEDSAMYFCASSGDRGLTEAFFGQGTRLTVV.

This clone was observed once. This chain links TRBV11-2 with TRBJ2-3; TRBD2 aligns across 13 bases. J gave up 6 bases and V 5 bases, and 11 bases lay outside the gene matches. The V gene's germline CDR1 is SGHAT and CDR2 FQNNGV. The CDR3 contains 17 residues. Written as DNA, the CDR3 is TGTGCCAGCAGCCAGGGGACTAGCGGGGTTATGATGGATACGCAGTATTTT. Encoded protein: CASSQGTSGVMMDTQYF.

This clone has just a few counts. V and J are TRBV28 and TRBJ1-4; tentatively, D is TRBD1 (5 bases). The V end was cut by 7 bases, the J end by 14 bases, with 23 bases between. Germline V gene sequence: CDR1 MDHEN, CDR2 SYDVKM. The CDR3 sequence is 14 residues long. CDR3 loop: CASNPEEGARGLFF. CDR3 nucleotides: TGTGCCAGCAATCCCGAGGAAGGAGCGCGGGGGCTGTTTTTT.

Only a few counts were recorded for this clone. The rearrangement uses TRBV6-5 and TRBJ1-2, with 10 bases aligning to TRBD1. This CDR3 has 14 residues. With V trimmed by 6 bases and J by 5 bases, 6 bases remained unmatched. Germline V lookup: CDR1 MNHEY, CDR2 SVGAGI. The CDR3 sequence is CASSLGQGTYGYTF. DNA of the CDR3: TGTGCCAGCAGCCTGGGACAGGGGACATATGGCTACACCTTC.

Written as DNA, the CDR3 is TGTGCCAGCAGCCTCACCAAACTAGCGGGGGCCCCGGTCACCGGGGAGCTGTTTTTT. Amino acid sequence: CASSLTKLAGAPVTGELFF. The chain employs TRBV7-6 and TRBJ2-2, with 11 positions matching TRBD2. The CDR3 loop spans 19 amino acids. With 5 bases clipped from V and 4 bases from J, the junction kept 15 bases outside the gene matches. Germline V gives CDR1 SGHVS, CDR2 FNYEAQ. The variable domain in full, completed from reference TRBV7-6 and TRBJ2-2, reads GAGVSQSPRYKVTKRGQDVALRCDPISGHVSLYWYRQALGQGPEFLTYFNYEAQQDKSGLPNDRFSAERPEGSISTLTIQRTEQRDSAMYRCASSLTKLAGAPVTGELFFGEGSRLTVL.

This sequence joins TRBV18 and TRBJ2-1; a possible D gene is TRBD1 (6 bases). V gave up 6 bases and J gave up 5 bases, with 23 bases separating them. Per the germline V gene, CDR1 is KGHSH and CDR2 is LQKENI. The CDR3 covers 17 residues. CDR3 DNA: TGTGCCAGCTCGCCCATACCCACAGGGATCCCCGACAATGAGCAGTTCTTC. Protein product: CASSPIPTGIPDNEQFF. Using reference TRBV18 and TRBJ2-1 for the parts outside the CDR3, the full variable domain is NAGVMQNPRHLVRRRGQEARLRCSPMKGHSHVYWYRQLPEEGLKFMVYLQKENIIDESGMPKERFSAEFPKEGPSILRIQQVVRGDSAAYFCASSPIPTGIPDNEQFFGPGTRLTVL.

CDR3 amino acids: CASSGGAYYNEQFF. The DNA for the CDR3 is TGTGCCAGTAGCGGGGGGGCCTACTACAATGAGCAGTTCTTC. The chain couples TRBV19 to TRBJ2-1, with 8 bases that match TRBD2. The CDR3 consists of 14 residues. The V gene's germline CDR1 is LNHDA and CDR2 SQIVND (reference sequence). The ends lost 6 bases at V and 3 bases at J; junction bases unmatched: 4.

The chain uses TRBV9 and TRBJ1-2; 8 bases agree with TRBD1. Germline trimming cut 3 bases from V and 3 bases from J; bases unmatched to any gene: 4. From germline, CDR1 is SGDLS and CDR2 YYNGEE. The CDR3 consists of 14 residues. Written as DNA, the CDR3 is TGTGCCAGCAGCGAGCAGACAGGGGACTATGGCTACACCTTC. It is translated as CASSEQTGDYGYTF.